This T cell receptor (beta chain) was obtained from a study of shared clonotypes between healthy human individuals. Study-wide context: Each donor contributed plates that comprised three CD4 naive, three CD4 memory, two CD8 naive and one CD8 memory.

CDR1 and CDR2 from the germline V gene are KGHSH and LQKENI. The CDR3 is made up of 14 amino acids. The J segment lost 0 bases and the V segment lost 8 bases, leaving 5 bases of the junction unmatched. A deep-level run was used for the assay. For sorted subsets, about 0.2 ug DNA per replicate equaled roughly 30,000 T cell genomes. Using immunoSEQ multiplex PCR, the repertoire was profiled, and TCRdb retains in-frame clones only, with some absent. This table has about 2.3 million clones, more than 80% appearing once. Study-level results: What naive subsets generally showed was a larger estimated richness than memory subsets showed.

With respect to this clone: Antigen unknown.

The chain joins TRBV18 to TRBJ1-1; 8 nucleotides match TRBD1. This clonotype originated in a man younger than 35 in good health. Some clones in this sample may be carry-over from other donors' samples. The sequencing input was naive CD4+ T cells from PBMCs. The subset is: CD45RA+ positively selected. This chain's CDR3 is CASHGQGMNTEAFF. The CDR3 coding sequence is TGTGCCAGCCATGGACAGGGAATGAACACTGAAGCTTTCTTT.